The rows below give T cell receptor beta chains drawn from one sample of a study of blood T cells in healthy people across ages. TCRdb re-derived calls from the 5' RACE reads in MiXCR, one entry per CDR3 protein. The table has around 800,000 distinct CDR3 sequences, roughly 60% seen once. Sequenced: blood. The receptor source for this set is a man aged 25-45 years in good health. Each CDR3 is given without its conserved first and last residue. Each record gives: V gene, J gene, CDR3 protein.

V gene: TRBV20-1; J gene: TRBJ2-7; CDR3 protein: SAREMSAYEQY
V gene: TRBV5-1; J gene: -; CDR3 protein: ASSLAVTYEQF
V gene: TRBV20-1; J gene: TRBJ2-7; CDR3 protein: SARDLAAEQY
V gene: TRBV20-1; J gene: TRBJ2-4; CDR3 protein: SARAGHPGDIQY
V gene: TRBV18; J gene: -; CDR3 protein: ASSPETLPETQY
V gene: TRBV15; J gene: TRBJ1-5; CDR3 protein: ATSREETGVDQPQH
V gene: TRBV13; J gene: TRBJ2-7; CDR3 protein: ASSLGTSGASDEQY
V gene: TRBV12-3/TRBV12-4; J gene: TRBJ2-3; CDR3 protein: ASIREAENTQY
V gene: TRBV5-1; J gene: -; CDR3 protein: ASSVTGGAETQY
V gene: TRBV7-3; J gene: TRBJ2-6; CDR3 protein: ASSYTGQGASGANVLT
V gene: TRBV6-2/TRBV6-3; J gene: TRBJ2-7; CDR3 protein: ASIGTGKYEQY
V gene: TRBV29-1; J gene: TRBJ2-7; CDR3 protein: SVEGGQGFSAYEQY
V gene: TRBV4-1; J gene: TRBJ2-7; CDR3 protein: ASSHLGGDRAYEQY
V gene: TRBV27; J gene: TRBJ2-5; CDR3 protein: ASSRRGSETQY
V gene: TRBV7-2; J gene: TRBJ2-5; CDR3 protein: ASSSPPRETQY
V gene: TRBV7-2; J gene: TRBJ1-1; CDR3 protein: ASKPQGAKTEAF
V gene: TRBV7-9; J gene: TRBJ1-1; CDR3 protein: ASSLATGGRKGAEAF
V gene: TRBV6-2/TRBV6-3; J gene: TRBJ2-6; CDR3 protein: ASSYPGQGRPLYSGANVLT
V gene: TRBV6-2/TRBV6-3; J gene: TRBJ2-5; CDR3 protein: ASSPPAPRSEETQY
V gene: TRBV27; J gene: TRBJ2-1; CDR3 protein: ASSLSTGLYNEQF
V gene: TRBV12-3/TRBV12-4; J gene: TRBJ2-3; CDR3 protein: ASSPWGRGSDTQY
V gene: TRBV20-1; J gene: TRBJ1-2; CDR3 protein: SAKDGRLYGYT
V gene: TRBV20-1; J gene: TRBJ2-1; CDR3 protein: SARGSQEQF
V gene: TRBV20-1; J gene: TRBJ2-7; CDR3 protein: SARGTGSSYEQY
V gene: TRBV20-1; J gene: TRBJ1-2; CDR3 protein: SARDRQGEMNYGYT
V gene: TRBV5-6; J gene: TRBJ2-7; CDR3 protein: ASSLMGGVSYEQY
V gene: TRBV12-3/TRBV12-4; J gene: TRBJ2-6; CDR3 protein: ATLTPSGANVLT
V gene: TRBV27; J gene: TRBJ1-4; CDR3 protein: ASSLWFWADEKLF
V gene: TRBV28; J gene: TRBJ2-7; CDR3 protein: ASSLIGGARFEQY
V gene: TRBV28; J gene: TRBJ2-3; CDR3 protein: ASSLATSGGLDTQY
V gene: TRBV29-1; J gene: TRBJ1-2; CDR3 protein: SVEEDSGYGYT
V gene: TRBV20-1; J gene: TRBJ2-3; CDR3 protein: SASIGGNADTQY
V gene: TRBV4-2; J gene: TRBJ2-1; CDR3 protein: ASSQGQGSSYNEQF
V gene: TRBV6-2/TRBV6-3; J gene: TRBJ2-7; CDR3 protein: ASSLGSGFHEQY
V gene: TRBV3-1; J gene: TRBJ1-6; CDR3 protein: ASSLQAHSPLH
V gene: TRBV28; J gene: TRBJ2-5; CDR3 protein: ASSSKQGLETQY
V gene: TRBV2; J gene: -; CDR3 protein: ASSEEGGAYEQY
V gene: TRBV9; J gene: TRBJ2-1; CDR3 protein: ASKAGGAETQF
V gene: TRBV12-3/TRBV12-4; J gene: TRBJ2-3; CDR3 protein: ASSQDRVSDTQY
V gene: TRBV18; J gene: TRBJ1-4; CDR3 protein: ASSPRDSNEKLF
V gene: TRBV20-1; J gene: TRBJ1-1; CDR3 protein: GARAPTEAF
V gene: TRBV29-1; J gene: TRBJ2-1; CDR3 protein: SVEETAGGVYNEQF
V gene: TRBV20-1; J gene: TRBJ2-2; CDR3 protein: SARDPGGSTGELF
V gene: TRBV7-2; J gene: TRBJ1-6; CDR3 protein: ASSPGQESSPLH
V gene: TRBV20-1; J gene: TRBJ2-3; CDR3 protein: SARDGRGITDTQY
V gene: TRBV7-9; J gene: TRBJ2-1; CDR3 protein: ASSLVRELPNEQF
V gene: TRBV19; J gene: TRBJ2-2; CDR3 protein: ASSIVSRPGELF
V gene: TRBV27; J gene: TRBJ2-1; CDR3 protein: ASSITSVNNEQF
V gene: TRBV3-1; J gene: TRBJ2-3; CDR3 protein: ASSLRLAGDTDTQY
V gene: TRBV7-3; J gene: TRBJ2-1; CDR3 protein: ASSLTSDEQF
V gene: TRBV7-9; J gene: -; CDR3 protein: ASSLDWGGDEQY
V gene: TRBV20-1; J gene: TRBJ2-4; CDR3 protein: SARTGANIQY
V gene: TRBV20-1; J gene: TRBJ2-7; CDR3 protein: SALGLAARTSPSYEQY